A single T cell receptor (beta chain) is shown here with its context. CDR1 is DFQATT, CDR2 SNEGSKA, per germline (reference sequence). V dropped 5 bases and J dropped 7; count of bases not matched to a gene: 16. The CDR3 totals 16 residues. In TCRdb, the RT-PCR reads were re-called with MiXCR into one record per CDR3 protein. The sample consists of hundreds of thousands of distinct CDR3 sequences, roughly an eighth of them appearing once. The data derive from a study of patients and donors after allogeneic stem cell transplantation. Sequenced: blood, either unsorted or a sorted T cell fraction (not recorded which). The sequence derives from a human donor who was either an allogeneic HSCT recipient or a stem cell or donor lymphocyte infusion donor (not recorded which). It is not recorded whose cells these are; they may come from a transplant donor. The rearrangement joins TRBV20-1 to TRBJ2-2; 7 bases agree with TRBD2. Here the CDR3 DNA reads TGCAGTGCTGACCGAGACGAGACTAGCAAGGACGGGGAGCTGTTTTTT. Protein: CSADRDETSKDGELFF.